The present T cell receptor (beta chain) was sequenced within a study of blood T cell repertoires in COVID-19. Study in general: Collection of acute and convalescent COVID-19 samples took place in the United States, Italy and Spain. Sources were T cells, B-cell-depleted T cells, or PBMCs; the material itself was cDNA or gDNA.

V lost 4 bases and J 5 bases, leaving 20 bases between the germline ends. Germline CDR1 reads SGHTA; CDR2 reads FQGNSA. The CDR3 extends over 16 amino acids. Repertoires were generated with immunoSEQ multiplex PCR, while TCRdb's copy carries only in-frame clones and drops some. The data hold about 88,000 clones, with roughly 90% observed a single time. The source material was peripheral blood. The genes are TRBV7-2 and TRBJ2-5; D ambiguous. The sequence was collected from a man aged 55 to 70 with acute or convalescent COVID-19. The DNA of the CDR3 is TGTGCCAGCAGCTCATCTTTCCGCGGCTTGGCGGAGACCCAGTACTTC. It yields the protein CASSSSFRGLAETQYF.